The sequence of this T cell receptor beta chain was determined in a study of shared clonotypes between healthy human individuals. Study-wide results and caveats: Naive subsets generally had larger estimated richness than memory subsets.

This was a deep-level run. Here immunoSEQ multiplex PCR was the method, and the copy in TCRdb shows in-frame clones only, minus some. The sample consists of nearly 1,000,000 clones, roughly 72% of them appearing once. About this clone itself: Its antigen is not identified.

The TCR was taken from a man between 18 and 29 years old in good health. The specimen sequenced was memory CD4+ T cells sorted from blood. The sample's subset: CD45RA-negative fraction.

CDR3 amino acids: CASSVLAGGRDTQYF. The DNA for the CDR3 is TGTGCCAGCAGTGTTTTAGCGGGGGGGCGAGATACGCAGTATTTT. This chain joins TRBV6-1 and TRBJ2-3; TRBD2 matches at 11 bases. This CDR3 contains 15 residues. Germline trimming cut 4 bases from V and 5 bases from J; bases unmatched to any gene: 5. CDR1 is MNHNS, CDR2 SASEGT, per germline.